Reported below is one T cell receptor (beta chain). The entry originates in a study of T cell changes during pregnancy in multiple sclerosis. Generated by immunoSEQ multiplex PCR, the TCRdb table keeps only in-frame clones and is missing some. The sample comprises roughly 59,000 clones, around 93% of which are singletons, and approximately 0.34% rests with the top ten. Germline CDR1 reads LNHNV; CDR2 reads YYDKDF (reference sequence). V gave up 5 bases and J gave up 2 bases, with 15 bases separating them. The CDR3 sequence is 16 residues long. The receptor was isolated from a female donor with multiple sclerosis, enrolled in a pregnancy study. Sample: CD4+ T cells from peripheral blood mononuclear cells, taken before pregnancy. This chain uses TRBV15 with TRBJ2-2; possible D gene TRBD1, 6 bases. CDR3 sequence: CATSPPPGHNTGELFF. In DNA, the CDR3 is TGTGCCACCAGCCCACCTCCGGGACATAACACCGGGGAGCTGTTTTTT.